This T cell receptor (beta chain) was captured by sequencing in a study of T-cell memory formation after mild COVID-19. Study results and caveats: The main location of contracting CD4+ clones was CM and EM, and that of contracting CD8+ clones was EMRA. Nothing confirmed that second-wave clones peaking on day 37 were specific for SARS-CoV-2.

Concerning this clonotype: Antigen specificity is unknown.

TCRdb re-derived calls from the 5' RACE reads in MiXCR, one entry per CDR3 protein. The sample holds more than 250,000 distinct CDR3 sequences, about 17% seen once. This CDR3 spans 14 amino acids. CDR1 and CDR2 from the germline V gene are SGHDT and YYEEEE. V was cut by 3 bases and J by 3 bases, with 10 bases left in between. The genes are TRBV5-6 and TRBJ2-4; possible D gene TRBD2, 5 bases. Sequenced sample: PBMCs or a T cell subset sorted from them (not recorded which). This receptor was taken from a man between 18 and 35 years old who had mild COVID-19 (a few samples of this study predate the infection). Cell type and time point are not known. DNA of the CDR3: TGTGCCAGCAGCTCGGACGGGGTCAAAAACATTCAGTACTTC. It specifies CASSSDGVKNIQYF.